These 23 T cell receptor beta chains share one sample of origin, sequenced in a study of a mutant IDH1 vaccine in newly diagnosed glioma. These receptors' antigens are unknown. TCRdb's copy holds only in-frame clones and misses some; the assay was immunoSEQ multiplex PCR. The profile shows fewer than 35,000 clones, roughly four fifths of them singletons. Time point noted: week 47, end of study. Each vaccine dose was 300 ug of mutant IDH1 20-mer peptide, with topical imiquimod. The input for sequencing was PBMCs, taken from a glioma patient whose treatment included an IDH1 peptide vaccine. The receptors derive from a man aged 25-40 years with glioma.

V usage is TRBV7-9 and J usage is TRBJ2-3; 7 bases map to TRBD1. V gave up 5 bases and J gave up 4 bases; unmatched junction bases: 15. Germline lookup yields CDR1 SEHNR and CDR2 FQNEAQ (reference sequence). This CDR3 has 17 amino acids. The CDR3 loop reads CASSPSGGPTGADTQYF. DNA of the CDR3: TGTGCCAGCAGCCCGTCAGGGGGACCCACGGGCGCAGATACGCAGTATTTT.

The chain links TRBV5-1 to TRBJ2-3; 13 nucleotides line up with TRBD2. The CDR3 sequence is 17 residues long. The germline CDR1 and CDR2 sequences are SGHRS and YFSETQ. Losses at the gene ends were 1 base for V and 2 bases for J; bases not matched to a gene: 4. CDR3 DNA sequence: TGCGCCAGCAGCTTGCGGACTAGCGGGAGTTTCACAGATACGCAGTATTTT. This translates into CASSLRTSGSFTDTQYF.

This clone was counted a few times. The gene calls are TRBV6-1 and TRBJ1-2; D call uncertain. Trimming took off 6 bases at V and 7 bases at J, with 21 bases between the two ends. Germline values: CDR1 MNHNS, CDR2 SASEGT. This CDR3 is 15 amino acids long. The CDR3 DNA follows: TGTGCCAGCAGCCTACTTCCCACACCAAATCCTGGCTACACCTTC. Encoded protein: CASSLLPTPNPGYTF.

The chain recombines TRBV5-8 with TRBJ2-3; tentatively, D is TRBD2 (6 bases). The CDR3 totals 14 residues. Germline values: CDR1 SGHTS, CDR2 YDEGEE. Trimming took 2 bases from V and 4 from J, leaving 11 bases between them. The CDR3 sequence: CASSLGGVADTQYF. The CDR3 bases are TGTGCCAGCAGCTTAGGCGGGGTGGCAGATACGCAGTATTTT.

This clone was found once. This chain links TRBV30 with TRBJ2-3; D unclear. The CDR3 sequence is 11 residues long. From germline, CDR1 is GTSNPN and CDR2 SVGIG (reference sequence). Trimming took off 4 bases at V and 2 bases at J, with 4 bases between the two ends. CDR3: CAWTTTDTQYF. CDR3 DNA: TGTGCCTGGACGACCACAGATACGCAGTATTTT.

This chain links TRBV19 with TRBJ2-3; 11 bases line up with TRBD1. The CDR3 runs 15 residues. The ends lost 5 bases at V and 2 bases at J; junction bases unmatched: 3. Per germline, CDR1 LNHDA and CDR2 SQIVND (reference sequence). The CDR3 DNA sequence: TGTGCCAGTAGTGACGGACAGGGGGCCACAGATACGCAGTATTTT. This encodes CASSDGQGATDTQYF. The complete variable domain, with remaining parts taken from reference TRBV19 and TRBJ2-3, reads DGGITQSPKYLFRKEGQNVTLSCEQNLNHDAMYWYRQDPGQGLRLIYYSQIVNDFQKGDIAEGYSVSREKKESFPLTVTSAQKNPTAFYLCASSDGQGATDTQYFGPGTRLTVL.

This clone was observed once. The rearrangement uses TRBV7-3 and TRBJ2-2; 8 nucleotides match TRBD2. This CDR3 is 17 amino acids long. CDR1 SGHTA and CDR2 FQGTGA come from the germline V gene. The V and J ends lost 2 bases and 4 bases, in that order; junction bases with no gene match: 9. CDR3 bases: TGTGCCAGCAGCTTATTCAGCGGGAGCACCTCCACCGGGGAGCTGTTTTTT. It codes for CASSLFSGSTSTGELFF. Using reference TRBV7-3 and TRBJ2-2 for the parts outside the CDR3, the full variable domain is GAGVSQTPSNKVTEKGKYVELRCDPISGHTALYWYRQSLGQGPEFLIYFQGTGAADDSGLPNDRFFAVRPEGSVSTLKIQRTERGDSAVYLCASSLFSGSTSTGELFFGEGSRLTVL.

The rearrangement links TRBV9 to TRBJ2-1; 9 nucleotides match TRBD2. Germline loops: CDR1 SGDLS, CDR2 YYNGEE. V dropped 0 bases and J dropped 8; count of bases not matched to a gene: 9. The length of the CDR3 is 16 residues. The CDR3 loop is CASSVEGREGSHEQFF. In DNA form, the CDR3 reads TGTGCCAGCAGCGTAGAGGGGCGGGAGGGGTCCCATGAGCAGTTCTTC.

CDR3 amino acids: CASSLGGGSTDTQYF. Here the CDR3 DNA reads TGCGCCAGCAGCTTGGGTGGGGGTAGCACAGATACGCAGTATTTT. This rearrangement joins TRBV5-1 to TRBJ2-3, with D perhaps given as TRBD1 or TRBD2 (5 bases each). CDR1 is SGHRS, CDR2 YFSETQ, per germline. Between the trimmed V and J ends, which lost 0 bases and 0 bases, there was a span of 8 bases. CDR3 size: 15 residues.

This rearrangement joins TRBV30 to TRBJ1-1; D possibly corresponds to TRBD1 (6 bases). The CDR3 length is 15 residues. V was pared by 2 bases and J by 0 bases, with 13 bases between. CDR1 GTSNPN and CDR2 SVGIG come from the germline V gene (reference sequence). The CDR3 here is CAWSPTGTLNTEAFF. CDR3 nucleotides: TGTGCCTGGAGTCCTACCGGGACATTGAACACTGAAGCTTTCTTT.

This clone was observed once. V and J are TRBV6-6 and TRBJ1-1; 7 bases agree with TRBD1. The CDR3 extends over 14 amino acids. Looked up from germline, CDR1 is MNHNY and CDR2 is SVGAGI (reference sequence). V lost 6 bases, J lost 3 bases, and 7 bases stayed unmatched. The CDR3 DNA sequence: TGTGCCAGCAGCCCGGGGAGGGGGCACACTGAAGCTTTCTTT. It is translated as CASSPGRGHTEAFF.

The rearrangement joins TRBV6-6 to TRBJ2-2; no definite D call. Germline loops: CDR1 MNHNY, CDR2 SVGAGI (reference sequence). Trimming removed 10 bases from V and 4 bases from J, with 22 bases in between. The length of the CDR3 is 16 residues. The chain's CDR3 is CATKPTESVTTGELFF. The CDR3 coding sequence is TGTGCCACCAAACCGACTGAAAGCGTGACCACCGGGGAGCTGTTTTTT.

The chain has TRBV4-2 and TRBJ1-2; the match to TRBD1 covers 7 bases. The CDR3 totals 14 residues. J gave up 7 bases and V 4 bases, and 9 bases lay outside the gene matches. Per germline, CDR1 LGHNA and CDR2 YNFKEQ. The CDR3 here is CASSRDRVEGGYTF. The CDR3 DNA reads as TGTGCCAGCAGCCGAGACAGGGTTGAAGGTGGCTACACCTTC.

The CDR3 here is CAVQGIIDSPLHF. The CDR3 nucleotides are TGTGCCGTACAGGGGATTATAGATTCACCCCTCCACTTT. The chain couples TRBV30 to TRBJ1-6; TRBD1 aligns across 7 bases. The CDR3 loop spans 13 amino acids. The V and J ends lost 8 bases and 8 bases, in that order; junction bases with no gene match: 9. Per the germline V gene, CDR1 is GTSNPN and CDR2 is SVGIG (reference sequence).

V usage is TRBV10-3 and J usage is TRBJ1-6; 7 nucleotides agree with TRBD1. The CDR3 is 15 residues long. Unmatched junction bases numbered 15, after V lost 10 bases and J lost 9 bases. Germline V gene lookup returns CDR1 ENHRY and CDR2 SYGVKD. The CDR3 DNA is TGTGCCACAACACCGACGCAGGGGGACCTTTCACCCCTCCACTTT. This sequence encodes CATTPTQGDLSPLHF.

The rearrangement uses TRBV30 and TRBJ1-1; no reliable D call. This CDR3 region has 13 residues. Germline V gene sequence: CDR1 GTSNPN, CDR2 SVGIG (reference sequence). Trimming removed 1 base from V and 3 bases from J, with 9 bases in between. In DNA, the CDR3 is TGTGCCTGGAGTGATGATGCGCACACTGAAGCTTTCTTT. As protein: CAWSDDAHTEAFF.

The CDR3 sequence: CASSPRQNNSPLHF. CDR3 coding DNA: TGTGCCAGCAGCCCCCGACAGAATAATTCACCCCTCCACTTT. This chain uses TRBV7-9 with TRBJ1-6, with D perhaps matching TRBD1 (5 bases). This CDR3 contains 14 residues. Between the trimmed V and J ends, which lost 5 bases and 5 bases, there was a span of 10 bases. The germline V gene has CDR1 SEHNR and CDR2 FQNEAQ (reference sequence).

CDR3 sequence reads: CATSPDRGVYNEQFF. The CDR3 region has the DNA TGTGCCACCAGTCCGGATCGGGGTGTCTACAATGAGCAGTTCTTC. This chain uses TRBV15 with TRBJ2-1, with D tentatively TRBD2 (5 bases). CDR3 length: 15 amino acids. V lost 6 bases and J 3 bases, leaving 15 bases between the germline ends. Germline V lookup: CDR1 LNHNV, CDR2 YYDKDF (reference sequence).

The gene calls are TRBV5-1 and TRBJ1-4, with D possibly TRBD1 on 5 matching bases. The CDR3 covers 15 residues. Germline V lookup: CDR1 SGHRS, CDR2 YFSETQ. Deletions cut 2 bases from V and 4 bases from J, with 12 bases between. The CDR3 is CASSLSGDYNEKLFF. DNA for the CDR3: TGCGCCAGCAGCTTATCTGGGGACTATAATGAAAAACTGTTTTTT.

The CDR3, as DNA: TGTGCCAGCACCGCTCTCGACAGGAGCGTCTATGGCTACACCTTC. Protein sequence: CASTALDRSVYGYTF. The chain joins TRBV9 to TRBJ1-2, with D possibly matching TRBD1 (6 bases). V lost 6 bases and J lost 4, with 19 bases in between. Germline values: CDR1 SGDLS, CDR2 YYNGEE. The CDR3 totals 15 residues.

The chain combines TRBV28 with TRBJ1-5, with 9 positions matching TRBD1. This CDR3 is 17 amino acids long. With 8 bases clipped from V and 5 bases from J, the junction kept 16 bases outside the gene matches. CDR1 is MDHEN, CDR2 SYDVKM, per germline. The CDR3 protein is CASYGTGLMGADQPQHF. The CDR3 DNA follows: TGTGCCAGCTACGGGACAGGGTTGATGGGGGCTGATCAGCCCCAGCATTTT.

The rearrangement links TRBV6-1 to TRBJ1-5, with TRBD1 matching 8 bases. The CDR3 totals 14 residues. V gave up 6 bases and J gave up 1 base; unmatched junction bases: 2. Germline CDR1 MNHNS, CDR2 SASEGT. The CDR3 DNA reads as TGTGCCAGCAGAGGGACAGGAAGCAATCAGCCCCAGCATTTT. It translates to CASRGTGSNQPQHF.

This clone showed up just a few times. This chain links TRBV18 with TRBJ2-7, with TRBD2 as a possible D gene (5 bases). The CDR3 is made up of 13 amino acids. V dropped 4 bases and J dropped 3 bases, with 10 bases sitting between them. The V gene's germline CDR1 is KGHSH and CDR2 LQKENI. The DNA of the CDR3 is TGTGCCAGCTCACTACTGGGGAGCTACGAGCAGTACTTC. It translates to CASSLLGSYEQYF.